The 4 T cell receptor beta chains below all came from one sample that was sequenced in a study of blood T cell repertoires in COVID-19. Using immunoSEQ multiplex PCR, the repertoire was profiled, and TCRdb retains in-frame clones only, with some absent. The table records 200,000 to 250,000 clones, around 87% of them present only once. The sample consisted of peripheral blood. These receptors were taken from a man aged 55 to 70 with acute or convalescent COVID-19.

The rearrangement uses TRBV5-5 and TRBJ2-2, with 7 bases that match TRBD1. Looked up from germline, CDR1 is SGHKS and CDR2 is YYEKEE (reference sequence). The V segment lost 5 bases and the J segment 6 bases; nucleotides outside the gene matches: 7. The CDR3 is made up of 14 amino acids. The CDR3 bases are TGTGCCAGCAGGCGAATACAGGGGCCCGGGGAGCTGTTTTTT. Its translation: CASRRIQGPGELFF. Filled out from reference TRBV5-5 and TRBJ2-2, the complete variable domain reads DAGVTQSPTHLIKTRGQQVTLRCSPISGHKSVSWYQQVLGQGPQFIFQYYEKEERGRGNFPDRFSARQFPNYSSELNVNALLLGDSALYLCASRRIQGPGELFFGEGSRLTVL.

CDR3 sequence (DNA): TGTGCCAGCAGCTCCCCCAACGGGGATACGCAGTATTTT. It is translated as CASSSPNGDTQYF. The chain has TRBV9 and TRBJ2-3; no clear D. Per germline, CDR1 SGDLS and CDR2 YYNGEE. V was shortened by 4 bases and J by 6 bases, with 12 bases between the two germline ends. The CDR3 is 13 amino acids.

This chain connects TRBV19 to TRBJ2-2, with D unclear. Germline lookup yields CDR1 LNHDA and CDR2 SQIVND (reference sequence). The CDR3 runs 16 residues. The germline V and J ends were trimmed by 0 bases and 6 bases, with 14 bases remaining between them. The CDR3 DNA sequence: TGTGCCAGTAGTATAGATACCAGGTCCGCGTCCGGGGAGCTGTTTTTT. This gives the protein CASSIDTRSASGELFF.

This chain's CDR3 is CASSQEEGRYEQYF. The CDR3 nucleotides read TGTGCCAGCAGCCAAGAGGAGGGGCGATACGAGCAGTACTTC. The J gene is TRBJ2-7, the V gene TRBV3-1 (or the pseudogene TRBV3-2); tentatively, D is TRBD2 (6 bases). Deletions cut 0 bases from V and 4 bases from J, with 10 bases between. CDR3 size: 14 residues. Per germline, CDR1 LGHDT and CDR2 YNNKEL (reference sequence).